These T cell receptor beta chains were read from a single sample in a study of blood T cell repertoires in COVID-19. Clones were read by immunoSEQ multiplex PCR, and TCRdb kept only the in-frame ones, dropping some. The data show about 190,000 clones, with 84% seen just once and about 3.3% held by the top ten. The specimen sequenced was PBMCs or T cells enriched from blood (not recorded which). Receptors originate from a woman aged 25 to 45 who had been exposed to COVID-19. Both conserved end residues are part of each CDR3. The D gene is left open where the match is weak. Not all rows give a size; the values are once, few, many and, for expanded clones, a class.

D gene	clone size	J gene	V gene	CDR3 protein	CDR3 DNA
TRBD2	.	TRBJ2-1	TRBV19	CASSIRTSLNEQFF	TGTGCCAGTAGTATTAGGACTAGCCTTAATGAGCAGTTCTTC
.	.	TRBJ1-2	TRBV5-4	CASSLVWQKNYGYTF	TGTGCCAGCAGCTTGGTTTGGCAGAAAAACTATGGCTACACCTTC
.	.	TRBJ1-1	TRBV5-1	CASSLGDLNTEAFF	TGCGCCAGCAGCCTTGGGGACTTGAACACTGAAGCTTTCTTT
TRBD1	.	TRBJ1-2	TRBV7-2	CASSLRQGYGYTF	TGTGCCAGCAGCCTGCGACAGGGGTATGGCTACACCTTC
.	once	TRBJ1-2	TRBV28	CASSLQQVNYGYTF	TGTGCCAGCAGTTTACAGCAGGTCAACTATGGCTACACCTTC
.	.	TRBJ2-5	TRBV6-6	CASREGARGETQYF	TGTGCCAGCAGGGAGGGTGCGCGGGGAGAGACCCAGTACTTC
TRBD2	.	TRBJ2-1	TRBV4-1	CASSQGRASGGYNEQFF	TGCGCCAGCAGCCAAGGTCGAGCTAGCGGGGGGTACAATGAGCAGTTCTTC
.	few	TRBJ2-7	TRBV18	CASSLQGEGYEQYF	TGTGCCAGCTCACTACAGGGGGAGGGCTACGAGCAGTACTTC
.	.	TRBJ1-4	TRBV18	CASSPRSDSSNEKLFF	TGTGCCAGCTCACCAAGGAGCGACTCCTCTAATGAAAAACTGTTTTTT
.	.	TRBJ1-6	TRBV19	CASSPLPQGNSPLHF	TGTGCCAGTAGTCCCCTACCTCAGGGGAATTCACCCCTCCACTTT
TRBD2	.	TRBJ2-5	TRBV2	CASSEVGIETSAIQETQYF	TGTGCCAGCAGTGAAGTGGGTATCGAGACTAGCGCCATCCAAGAGACCCAGTACTTC
TRBD2	.	TRBJ2-7	TRBV7-2	CASSTRSGDYYEQYF	TGTGCCAGCAGCACACGTTCCGGGGACTACTACGAGCAGTACTTC
.	few	TRBJ1-2	TRBV9	CASSVEATSNYGYTF	TGTGCCAGCAGCGTAGAGGCGACTTCTAACTATGGCTACACCTTC
.	.	TRBJ2-6	TRBV4-3	CASSQDSLGSGANVLTF	TGCGCCAGCAGCCAAGATAGTCTGGGGAGCGGGGCCAACGTCCTGACTTTC
TRBD1	.	TRBJ1-1	TRBV19	CASSIDGQAGAFF	TGTGCCAGTAGTATAGACGGACAGGCCGGAGCTTTCTTT
.	.	TRBJ1-3	TRBV30	CAWGLGGGGNTIYF	TGTGCCTGGGGTCTGGGGGGAGGGGGAAACACCATATATTTT
.	.	TRBJ1-5	TRBV2	CASSEFGRANQPQHF	TGTGCCAGCAGTGAATTTGGCAGGGCCAATCAGCCCCAGCATTTT
.	.	TRBJ1-5	TRBV18	CASSPQGGQPQHF	TGTGCCAGCTCACCACAGGGAGGGCAGCCCCAGCATTTT
TRBD1	.	TRBJ1-1	TRBV18	CASSTDRVDEAFF	TGTGCCAGCTCAACGGACAGGGTCGATGAAGCTTTCTTT
.	few	TRBJ2-7	TRBV4-3	CASSQTRNRVSDEQYF	TGCGCCAGCAGCCAAACCCGGAACAGGGTTTCCGACGAGCAGTACTTC
TRBD1	.	TRBJ2-7	TRBV9	CASSNQDRDYEQYF	TGTGCCAGCAGCAATCAGGACAGGGACTACGAGCAGTACTTC
.	.	TRBJ1-1	TRBV30	CAWIGENTEAFF	TGTGCCTGGATAGGGGAAAACACTGAAGCTTTCTTT
TRBD1	.	TRBJ1-2	TRBV3-1/TRBV3-2	CASSPQGAHGYTF	TGTGCCAGCAGCCCGCAGGGGGCCCATGGCTACACCTTC
.	.	TRBJ2-2	TRBV5-1	CASSLTENTGELFF	TGCGCCAGCAGCTTGACTGAGAACACCGGGGAGCTGTTTTTT
.	.	TRBJ1-1	TRBV30	CAWRDSYSEAFF	TGTGCCTGGAGGGACAGTTACTCTGAAGCTTTCTTT
.	.	TRBJ1-4	TRBV7-6	CASSLQGKTNEKLFF	TGTGCCAGCAGCTTACAGGGGAAGACTAATGAAAAACTGTTTTTT
TRBD1	.	TRBJ1-1	TRBV10-1	CASRVSPDRALVSTEAFF	TGCGCCAGCAGGGTCTCCCCTGACAGGGCCCTCGTGAGCACTGAAGCTTTCTTT
.	.	TRBJ2-3	TRBV9	CASSVEDYYTDTQYF	TGTGCCAGCAGCGTAGAGGACTACTACACAGATACGCAGTATTTT
.	.	TRBJ1-2	TRBV4-1	CASSQDPRGSDGFYGYTF	TGCGCCAGCAGCCAAGATCCCCGTGGCAGCGACGGTTTCTATGGCTACACCTTC
.	.	TRBJ1-5	TRBV6-2/TRBV6-3	CASSYGGRNQPQHF	TGTGCCAGCAGTTACGGAGGACGCAATCAGCCCCAGCATTTT
.	.	TRBJ1-6	TRBV4-1	CASSQEPDSLWYNSPLHF	TGCGCCAGCAGCCAAGAACCCGACAGTCTTTGGTATAATTCACCCCTCCACTTT
TRBD2	.	TRBJ2-1	TRBV19	CASSLERGGRNEQFF	TGTGCCAGTAGTCTTGAGCGGGGGGGTCGCAATGAGCAGTTCTTC
.	.	TRBJ2-5	TRBV12-3/TRBV12-4	CASSLSPETQYF	TGTGCCAGCAGTTTATCCCCGGAGACCCAGTACTTC
.	.	TRBJ2-4	TRBV9	CASSVGPNDIQYF	TGTGCCAGCAGCGTAGGGCCAAATGACATTCAGTACTTC
.	.	TRBJ2-2	TRBV7-6	CASSLAPGTGELFF	TGTGCCAGCAGCTTAGCGCCAGGAACCGGGGAGCTGTTTTTT
.	.	TRBJ1-4	TRBV5-4	CASSLRGGNEKLFF	TGTGCCAGCAGCTTGAGGGGGGGAAATGAAAAACTGTTTTTT
TRBD2	.	TRBJ2-3	TRBV7-3	CASSLGLAGGFSTDTQYF	TGTGCCAGCAGCTTAGGACTAGCGGGGGGGTTTAGCACAGATACGCAGTATTTT
TRBD2	.	TRBJ2-5	TRBV3-1/TRBV3-2	CASSSQLASGEETQYF	TGTGCCAGCAGCTCCCAATTGGCTAGCGGGGAAGAGACCCAGTACTTC
TRBD2	.	TRBJ2-1	TRBV5-1	CASSLGGGDYNEQFF	TGCGCCAGCAGCTTGGGCGGGGGGGATTACAATGAGCAGTTCTTC
TRBD2	once	TRBJ2-3	TRBV5-1	CASTDPWGGGVADTQYF	TGCGCCAGCACCGACCCCTGGGGCGGGGGGGTCGCAGATACGCAGTATTTT
.	.	TRBJ1-1	TRBV29-1	CSAQRGTEAFF	TGCAGCGCTCAAAGGGGGACTGAAGCTTTCTTT
TRBD1	.	TRBJ1-2	TRBV6-5	CASSYLQGGDYGYTF	TGTGCCAGCAGTTACTTACAGGGGGGAGACTATGGCTACACCTTC
.	.	TRBJ2-5	TRBV9	CASSAWSSGQETQYF	TGTGCCAGCAGCGCCTGGAGCTCGGGACAAGAGACCCAGTACTTC
TRBD1	once	TRBJ2-1	TRBV4-1	CASSQYTGGSYNEQFF	TGCGCCAGCAGCCAATATACAGGGGGCTCCTACAATGAGCAGTTCTTC
.	.	TRBJ1-6	TRBV2	CATRPTNYNSPLHF	TGTGCAACCAGGCCCACCAACTATAATTCACCCCTCCACTTT
TRBD2	.	TRBJ2-1	TRBV7-9	CASSLTLAGGDEQFF	TGTGCCAGCAGCTTAACTTTAGCGGGGGGCGATGAGCAGTTCTTC
.	.	TRBJ2-2	TRBV11-2	CASSLVGGGYTGELFF	TGTGCCAGCAGCTTAGTCGGCGGAGGGTACACCGGGGAGCTGTTTTTT
TRBD1	.	TRBJ1-3	TRBV23-1	CASSQSRTGLEGNTIYF	TGCGCCAGCAGTCAATCCAGGACAGGCCTAGAGGGAAACACCATATATTTT
.	.	TRBJ1-1	TRBV7-8	CASSFNRATEAFF	TGTGCCAGCAGCTTTAACAGGGCTACTGAAGCTTTCTTT
TRBD1	.	TRBJ1-4	TRBV5-1	CASSWVGTGDEKLFF	TGCGCCAGCAGCTGGGTCGGGACAGGGGACGAAAAACTGTTTTTT
TRBD2	.	TRBJ2-3	TRBV4-2	CASSQAASGGPSTDTQYF	TGTGCCAGCAGCCAAGCGGCTAGCGGGGGACCTAGCACAGATACGCAGTATTTT
.	.	TRBJ1-1	TRBV20-1	CSASPLGGLNTEAFF	TGCAGTGCTAGTCCCCTGGGGGGATTGAACACTGAAGCTTTCTTT
.	.	TRBJ2-7	TRBV21-1	CASSTLTGIGYEQYF	TGTGCCAGCAGCACCCTGACAGGGATTGGATACGAGCAGTACTTC
.	.	TRBJ2-1	TRBV6-5	CASSYSQGTPNEQFF	TGTGCCAGCAGTTACTCGCAGGGGACCCCCAATGAGCAGTTCTTC
TRBD2	.	TRBJ2-3	TRBV11-2	CASSLDATSGGPNTQYF	TGTGCCAGCAGCTTAGACGCTACTAGCGGGGGCCCGAATACGCAGTATTTT
TRBD1	.	TRBJ1-1	TRBV7-2	CASSLAGTGVNTEAFF	TGTGCCAGCAGCTTAGCCGGAACAGGGGTAAACACTGAAGCTTTCTTT
TRBD1	.	TRBJ1-2	TRBV15	CATSSNRGEDYGYTF	TGTGCCACCAGCAGTAACAGGGGGGAGGACTATGGCTACACCTTC
.	.	TRBJ1-4	TRBV3-1/TRBV3-2	CASSLQGGDEKLFF	TGTGCCAGCAGCCTACAGGGAGGGGATGAAAAACTGTTTTTT
TRBD1	once	TRBJ2-7	TRBV5-5	CASSRGGQGATYEQYF	TGTGCCAGCAGCAGAGGGGGACAGGGGGCAACCTACGAGCAGTACTTC